This T cell receptor beta chain was sequenced for a study of blood T cells in healthy people across ages (dated by TCRdb to the mid-2010s). Describing the broader study: In model experiments, template switching captured about one uniquely barcoded TCR beta cDNA molecule for every two T cells. The donors were split into four age groups: young (average about 15 years), middle-aged (39), aged (more than 60) and long-lived (more than 80). To avoid experimental bias, donors of different ages were randomly spread across the sequencing lanes. Using the same blood draw, the study looked at two additional independent replicas of 1 million unique cDNA reads for two donors, one aged 18 to 30 and the other aged 80 or older. To track age-related changes in TCR beta repertoire diversity, the study relied on deep sequencing normalized with unique cDNA molecular identifiers.

Results the study describes overall, beyond this receptor: Compared with the aged group, more naive CD4+ T cells, fewer expanded clones and increased TCR diversity were shown by the long-lived group, suggesting age selection. Estimates of total diversity from one million sequenced T cells were regarded as lower bounds and underestimates. Because profiling used bulk unsorted PBMCs, naive and antigen-experienced compartments could not be compared conclusively. As age increased, observed TCR beta diversity per million T cells dropped in a roughly linear way, and a significant reduction was already evident by age 40. Observed TCR beta diversity correlated strongly with the percentage of naive T cells measured by flow cytometry. Because the CMV infection status of the donors was unknown, age-related changes in expanded clonotypes may potentially have been confounded.

On this clonotype itself: Its antigen remains undetermined. Base qualities are not at hand, and no much larger clone is one base apart.

Trimming removed 5 bases from V and 7 bases from J, leaving 15 bases between the germline ends. CDR1 SGHTA and CDR2 FQGNSA were looked up in the germline V gene. Its CDR3 holds 14 amino acids, cysteine through phenylalanine. Only CDR3 DNA is held: 42 bases, read in frame from base 1. Donors were under 40 systemically healthy Caucasian individuals from Russia aged roughly 6 to 100 years. Each donor gave ten milliliters of peripheral blood, drawn into EDTA-treated Vacutainer tubes. Ficoll-Paque density-gradient centrifugation was used to isolate PBMCs, with at least 6 million per sample. Trizol reagent was used to extract total RNA from PBMCs, with at least 6 micrograms per sample. For every donor, flow cytometry on a PBMC aliquot measured the percentage of naive CD45RAhigh/CD27high T cells. Library preparation was by 5' RACE. Sequencing took place on an Illumina HiSeq 2500. The second PCR ran for roughly 6 to 11 cycles and used a J-beta primer mix along with a sample-barcoded 5' primer. Each TCR beta cDNA molecule received a unique molecular identifier from a template-switch 5' adaptor carrying 12 random nucleotides. Each sample yielded at least 2.5 million CDR3-containing paired-end reads. All of the RNA was converted into first-strand cDNA using the Mint cDNA synthesis kit, with a TRBC-specific oligonucleotide serving as the primer. Following uracil-DNA glycosylase treatment, a first 18-cycle PCR with universal primers M1SS and BC2_uni_R was performed on all cDNA. The source study handled its data this way. For normalization, 1 million high-quality reads, each with a distinct molecular identifier, were randomly selected from each sample. Reads sharing molecular identifiers were discarded rather than binned into consensus sequences. CDR3 identification, clonotype clustering and error correction used MiTCR with a Q25 quality threshold and the strictest error-elimination algorithm. A nonparametric unseen species model with Euler transformation was used to estimate lower-bound total TCR beta diversity. TCRdb reran the public reads through fastp at Q25 and MiXCR, keeping productive beta chains. Each CDR3 protein gets just one entry, which takes the most common genes and DNA from the rows behind it. None of the V and J calls come from the authors' own analysis; TCRdb made them. The sample data list hundreds of thousands of distinct CDR3 sequences, and 35% to 60% of these were observed just once. The leading ten clones occupy less than 20% of the sample.

The rearranged chain carries TRBV7-2 and TRBJ1-5; confidence is insufficient to name the D gene. Material: blood. This clonotype originated in a man aged 80 or over in good health. The CDR3 region has the sequence CASSALRSGQPQHF. The nucleotides read TGTGCCAGCAGCGCACTAAGGTCCGGGCAGCCCCAGCATTTT. Reference TRBV7-2 and TRBJ1-5 genes cover what lies past the CDR3, so the full variable domain is GAGVSQSPSNKVTEKGKDVELRCDPISGHTALYWYRQSLGQGLEFLIYFQGNSAPDKSGLPSDRFSAERTGGSVSTLTIQRTQQEDSAVYLCASSALRSGQPQHFGDGTRLSIL.